This T cell receptor beta chain was obtained from a study of vaccination effects on CD4 cells after COVID-19. J gave up 8 bases and V 4 bases, and 5 bases lay outside the gene matches. The CDR3 runs 13 residues. Germline CDR1 reads KGHDR; CDR2 reads SFDVKD. Antigen-specific CD4+ T cells were expanded with viral peptide pools in the ViraFEST assay before sequencing. Following culture for around 10 days, CD4+ T cells were isolated. Participants got two doses of BNT162b2 or mRNA-1273 vaccine. Data came from immunoSEQ multiplex PCR; TCRdb stores just in-frame clones and leaves some out. The table has tens of thousands of clones, roughly 74% seen once. A note on this clone: The target antigen is unknown.

Here the sequenced sample was CD4+ T cells from PBMCs cultured with HCoV-229E spike peptides, taken after COVID-19 vaccination. The sequence came from a human donor who received a COVID-19 vaccine. The V gene is TRBV24-1, the J gene TRBJ2-3; TRBD1 matches at 7 bases. In DNA, the CDR3 is TGTGCCACCAGTGAGACAGGGTTTGGTACGCAGTATTTT. This encodes CATSETGFGTQYF.